The rows below give T cell receptor beta chains drawn from one sample of a study of early T cells in non-severe SARS-CoV-2 infection. TCRdb reprocessed the 5' RACE reads via MiXCR and lists one record per CDR3 protein. In the table there are about 92,000 distinct CDR3 sequences, 16% of which are singletons. Sequencing was carried out using whole blood. Receptor source: an adult who was a healthcare worker with PCR-confirmed SARS-CoV-2 infection or an uninfected control (not recorded which). Both conserved end residues are part of each CDR3. A D gene is named only where the DNA matches it firmly. Some rows mark clone size as missing; the rest say once, few, many or name a class of expanded clone.

D	V	size	J	CDR3	DNA
-	TRBV11-2	many	TRBJ2-5	CASISGLQETQYF	TGTGCCAGCATCTCGGGACTTCAAGAGACCCAGTACTTC
-	TRBV7-9	-	TRBJ1-1	CASSLLGYGGTEAFF	TGTGCCAGCAGCTTATTAGGATACGGGGGCACTGAAGCTTTCTTT
-	TRBV3-1	few	TRBJ1-1	CASSSYMAEAFF	TGTGCCAGCAGCTCCTACATGGCTGAAGCTTTCTTT
-	TRBV28	-	TRBJ1-1	CASSWGENTEAFF	TGTGCCAGCAGCTGGGGGGAGAACACTGAAGCTTTCTTT
-	TRBV19	few	TRBJ2-1	CASSIGDYNEQFF	TGTGCCAGTAGTATAGGAGACTACAATGAGCAGTTCTTC
TRBD2	TRBV27	-	TRBJ2-1	CASTILAGANEQFF	TGTGCCAGCACTATACTAGCGGGTGCCAATGAGCAGTTCTTC
-	TRBV6-2/TRBV6-3	few	TRBJ2-1	CASSYYRPQMGNEQFF	TGTGCCAGCAGTTACTATAGACCCCAGATGGGGAATGAGCAGTTCTTC
TRBD1	TRBV29-1	few	TRBJ1-1	CSVTGQAGFFMNTEAFF	TGCAGCGTTACCGGACAGGCGGGATTTTTCATGAACACTGAAGCTTTCTTT
-	TRBV12-3/TRBV12-4	few	TRBJ1-6	CASSLAGSPLHF	TGTGCCAGCAGCTTAGCCGGCTCACCCCTCCACTTT
-	TRBV27	many	TRBJ1-5	CASSETRNPNQPQHF	TGTGCCAGCAGTGAAACTCGAAACCCCAATCAGCCCCAGCATTTT